This T cell receptor (beta chain) was identified in a study of T cell changes during pregnancy in multiple sclerosis. The CDR3 has 15 residues. Germline trimming cut 4 bases from V and 4 bases from J; bases unmatched to any gene: 10. CDR1 SQVTM and CDR2 ANQGSEA come from the germline V gene. Data came from immunoSEQ multiplex PCR; TCRdb stores just in-frame clones and leaves some out. This table has fewer than 75,000 clones, approximately 89% appearing once. The material was peripheral blood, obtained after pregnancy. This chain joins TRBV29-1 and TRBJ2-7, with 10 positions matching TRBD1. The clonotype comes from a female donor in good health, enrolled as a control in a pregnancy study. DNA for the CDR3: TGCAGCGTTGCGTCCACCGGGACAGGGGTGTACGAGCAGTACTTC. Encoded protein: CSVASTGTGVYEQYF.